This T cell receptor (beta chain) was found in a study of T cells after posttransplantation cyclophosphamide. The CDR3 has 14 amino acids. Trimming removed 2 bases at V and 0 bases at J, with 9 bases between. Germline assignment: CDR1 SGHNT and CDR2 YYREEE (reference sequence). Sequencing was performed with immunoSEQ multiplex PCR; in TCRdb, only in-frame clones are kept and a portion is missing. This repertoire shows around 18,000 clones, 77% found once; its top ten account for roughly a third. Busulfan-fludarabine conditioning, marrow transplant, and cyclophosphamide on days +3 and +4 were administered. As concerns this clone: Its antigen is unidentified.

Study results and caveats: Tissue-infiltrating T cells from skin or gut overlapped little with blood T cells. Later blood repertoires were often dominated by clones from the donor CD8+ memory compartment. Recipient CMV seropositivity and CMV reactivation strongly tracked TRB clonality.

Sequences were derived from CD8+ T cells sorted from PBMCs, sampled roughly 1,900 days after a stem cell transplant with posttransplant cyclophosphamide. The receptor's source is a female patient between 40 and 55 years old who received an allogeneic stem cell transplant from a related donor, was CMV-positive, and had no GVHD. The graft donor may have contributed some T cells. The V gene is TRBV5-4, the J gene TRBJ2-7; unclear D gene. The CDR3 coding sequence is TGTGCCAGCAGCTTCGATGAGTACTCCTACGAGCAGTACTTC. Its protein is CASSFDEYSYEQYF.